This T cell receptor beta chain is drawn from a study of spatial heterogeneity in lung cancer. As for the study in general: Sequence detection consistently recorded a greater number of beta-chain than alpha-chain sequences.

Sample share makes this clonotype medium-sized. Since it is a stray read in a library aimed at alpha chains, this beta chain has a size that is not meaningful. MiXCR was run by TCRdb on the 5' RACE reads, yielding one entry per CDR3 protein. The data contain more than 900 distinct CDR3 sequences, roughly 12% of them singletons. CDR1 SQVTM and CDR2 ANQGSEA come from the germline V gene. The CDR3 contains 15 residues. Losses at the gene ends were 1 base for V and 0 bases for J; bases not matched to a gene: 6. As for time point: sample taken at primary tumor resection. Whole RNA, isolated from tumor, nontumor lung or frozen PBMC, was sequenced without prior sorting.

The receptor comes from a female donor with early-stage non-small cell lung cancer. Sample: normal lung tissue next to the tumor, taken at surgery. The chain joins TRBV29-1 to TRBJ2-7; 7 nucleotides align to TRBD2. Written as DNA, the CDR3 is TGCAGCGTTGAAGGGAGCGGGGCCCTCTCCTACGAGCAGTACTTC. As protein: CSVEGSGALSYEQYF.